Sequencing of this T cell receptor beta chain was carried out in a study of cytomegalovirus exposure and HLA in healthy donors. Study results and limitations: CMV serostatus stood as the only immune exposure information on hand.

As concerns this clone: Its antigen is undetermined.

Germline lookup yields CDR1 MNHNS and CDR2 SASEGT. V was clipped by 7 bases and J by 7 bases; unmatched bases: 3. The CDR3 extends over 13 amino acids. The PCR was carried out with 60 Vbeta primers and 13 Jbeta primers. The table came from immunoSEQ multiplex PCR; TCRdb's copy has only in-frame clones and leaves some out. This sample has some 50,000 clones, with roughly 76% found just once. The sequence came from a man younger than 45 in good health and CMV-seronegative. Sequencing input: PBMCs. The chain is built from TRBV6-1 and TRBJ2-1; 11 positions agree with TRBD2. Here the CDR3 reads CASMGLAENEQFF. CDR3 DNA: TGTGCCAGCATGGGACTAGCGGAGAATGAGCAGTTCTTC.